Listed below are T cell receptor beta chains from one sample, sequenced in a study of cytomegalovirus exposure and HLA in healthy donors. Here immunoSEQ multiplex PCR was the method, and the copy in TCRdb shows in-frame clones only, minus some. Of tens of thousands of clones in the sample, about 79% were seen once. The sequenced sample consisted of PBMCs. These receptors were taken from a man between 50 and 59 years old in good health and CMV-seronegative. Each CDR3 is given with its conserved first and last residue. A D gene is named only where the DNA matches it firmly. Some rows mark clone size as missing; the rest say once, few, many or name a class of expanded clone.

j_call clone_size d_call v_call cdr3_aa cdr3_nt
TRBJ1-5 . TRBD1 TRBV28 CASRYLTGGQPQHF TGTGCCAGCAGATACTTAACAGGGGGTCAGCCCCAGCATTTT
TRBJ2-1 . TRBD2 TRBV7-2 CASSPPSGRAGYNEQFF TGTGCCAGCAGCCCACCTAGCGGGAGGGCGGGTTACAATGAGCAGTTCTTC
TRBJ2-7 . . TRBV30 CAWSAQLYEQYF TGTGCCTGGAGTGCCCAACTTTACGAGCAGTACTTC
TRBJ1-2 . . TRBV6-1 CAASAGVYGYTF TGTGCCGCTTCTGCGGGGGTCTATGGCTACACCTTC
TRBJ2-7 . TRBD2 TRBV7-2 CASSSTSGRRYEQYF TGTGCCAGCAGCTCGACTAGCGGGAGACGCTACGAGCAGTACTTC
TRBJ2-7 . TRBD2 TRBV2 CASSEKSSGTSNEQYF TGTGCCAGCAGTGAAAAAAGTAGCGGGACTTCCAACGAGCAGTACTTC
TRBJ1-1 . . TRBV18 CASSPEVRGTEAFF TGTGCCAGCTCACCCGAAGTGCGGGGCACTGAAGCTTTCTTT
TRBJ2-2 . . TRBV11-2 CASSLTGNTGELFF TGTGCCAGCAGCCTCACGGGGAACACCGGGGAGCTGTTTTTT
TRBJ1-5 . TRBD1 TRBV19 CASSIGGTGATFSRPQHF TGTGCCAGTAGTATAGGGGGGACAGGGGCGACATTTTCACGCCCCCAGCATTTT
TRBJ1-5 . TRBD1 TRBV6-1 CASSEGAGGQPQHF TGTGCCAGCAGTGAAGGGGCAGGGGGACAGCCCCAGCATTTT
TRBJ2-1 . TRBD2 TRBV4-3 CASSRIQLKDGASGLSYNEQFF TGCGCCAGCAGCCGAATACAACTCAAAGACGGGGCTAGCGGCCTCTCCTACAATGAGCAGTTCTTC
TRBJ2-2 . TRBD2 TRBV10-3 CAISTFTSGSETGELFF TGTGCCATCAGCACCTTTACTAGCGGGAGCGAGACCGGGGAGCTGTTTTTT
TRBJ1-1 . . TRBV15 CATSRGSVNTEAFF TGTGCCACCAGCAGAGGCTCAGTGAACACTGAAGCTTTCTTT
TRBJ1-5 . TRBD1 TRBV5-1 CASSLAGTGGGQPQHF TGCGCCAGCAGCTTGGCTGGGACAGGGGGCGGTCAGCCCCAGCATTTT
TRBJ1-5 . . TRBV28 CASTSVGDTNQPQHF TGTGCCAGCACCTCGGTAGGGGATACGAATCAGCCCCAGCATTTT
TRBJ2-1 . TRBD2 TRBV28 CASFGGLAGVNEQFF TGTGCCAGCTTCGGGGGACTAGCGGGAGTCAATGAGCAGTTCTTC
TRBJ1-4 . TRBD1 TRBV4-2 CASSQVWTGNEKLFF TGTGCCAGCAGCCAAGTTTGGACAGGGAATGAAAAACTGTTTTTT
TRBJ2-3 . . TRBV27 CASSYAGSSTDTQYF TGTGCCAGCAGTTACGCCGGTTCTAGCACAGATACGCAGTATTTT
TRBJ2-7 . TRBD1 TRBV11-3 CASSPGTGYEQYF TGTGCCAGCAGCCCCGGGACAGGCTACGAGCAGTACTTC
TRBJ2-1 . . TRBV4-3 CASSERSLAPTQFF TGCGCCAGCAGCGAAAGATCCCTAGCGCCTACGCAGTTCTTC
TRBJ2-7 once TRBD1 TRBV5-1 CASSLGTPGQGGYEQYF TGCGCCAGCAGCTTGGGGACTCCGGGACAGGGCGGCTACGAGCAGTACTTC
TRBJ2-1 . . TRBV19 CASSLGDSYNEQFF TGTGCCAGTAGTCTCGGGGACTCCTACAATGAGCAGTTCTTC
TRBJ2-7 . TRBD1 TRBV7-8 CASSLGTGGWNEQYF TGTGCCAGCAGCCTAGGGACAGGGGGCTGGAACGAGCAGTACTTC
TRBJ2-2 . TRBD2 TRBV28 CASRWTSGRTNTGELFF TGTGCCAGCAGATGGACTAGCGGGAGAACGAACACCGGGGAGCTGTTTTTT
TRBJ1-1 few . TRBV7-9 CASSLAGRTEAFF TGTGCCAGCAGCTTAGCGGGGCGGACTGAAGCTTTCTTT
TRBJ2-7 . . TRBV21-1 CANTKIKTSGRHEQYF TGTGCCAATACCAAGATAAAGACTAGCGGGAGACACGAGCAGTACTTC
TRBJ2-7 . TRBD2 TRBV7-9 CASSSSTSGTGEQYF TGTGCCAGCAGCTCCTCGACTAGCGGGACGGGTGAGCAGTACTTC
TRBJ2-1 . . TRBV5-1 CASSLEQRASSYNEQFF TGCGCCAGCAGCTTGGAACAGCGGGCGAGCTCCTACAATGAGCAGTTCTTC
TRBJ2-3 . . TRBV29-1 CSVAKTRDLDPADTQYF TGCAGCGTCGCTAAGACCCGGGATCTAGATCCGGCAGATACGCAGTATTTT
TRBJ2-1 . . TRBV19 CASSREHQPYNEQFF TGTGCCAGTAGTAGGGAGCATCAGCCCTACAATGAGCAGTTCTTC
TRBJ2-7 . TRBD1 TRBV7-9 CASSLGQSSYEQYF TGTGCCAGCAGCTTGGGACAGAGCTCCTACGAGCAGTACTTC
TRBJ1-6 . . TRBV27 CASSLSRVPRGSPLHF TGTGCCAGCAGTTTATCGAGAGTTCCCCGGGGTTCACCCCTCCACTTT
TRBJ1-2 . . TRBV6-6 CASSYPRGYPF TGTGCCAGCAGTTACCCACGCGGCTACCCCTTC
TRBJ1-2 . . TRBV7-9 CASSPTENYGYTF TGTGCCAGCAGCCCTACAGAGAACTATGGCTACACCTTC
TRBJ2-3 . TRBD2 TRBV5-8 CAGGAGGITDTQYF TGTGCCGGCGGGGCCGGGGGGATCACAGATACGCAGTATTTT
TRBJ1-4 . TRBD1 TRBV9 CASSVGGTVTEKLFF TGTGCCAGCAGCGTAGGAGGGACAGTAACTGAAAAACTGTTTTTT
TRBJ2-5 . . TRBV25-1 CASSELRDLETQYF TGTGCCAGCAGTGAGCTCAGGGATTTGGAGACCCAGTACTTC
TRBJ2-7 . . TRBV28 CASSSLPGADEQYF TGTGCCAGCAGTTCCCTCCCAGGGGCGGACGAGCAGTACTTC
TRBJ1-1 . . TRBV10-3 CAISESGVGAFF TGTGCCATCAGTGAGTCAGGGGTTGGAGCTTTCTTT
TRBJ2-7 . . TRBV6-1 CASSHQEDEQYF TGTGCCAGCAGTCACCAGGAAGACGAGCAGTACTTC
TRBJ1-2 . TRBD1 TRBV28 CASSLTGTGGAYGYTF TGTGCCAGCAGTTTGACCGGGACAGGGGGCGCCTATGGCTACACCTTC
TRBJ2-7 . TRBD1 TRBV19 CASASTGGGYDPLYEQYF TGTGCCAGCGCCTCTACAGGGGGCGGGTATGACCCCCTCTACGAGCAGTACTTC